Detailed here is one TCR beta chain. This sample is drawn from a study of blood T cell repertoires in COVID-19. Background on the study: From T cells, B-cell-depleted T cells, or PBMCs came the material, which was cDNA or gDNA.

This CDR3 has 16 residues. Original data processing: By means of reference gene primer amplification, nucleated cell counts were estimated. Only in-frame clones appear in the TCRdb table, and some are missing; sequencing was by immunoSEQ multiplex PCR. The V and J calls and clone size were taken over from that table, and D and trimming were inferred from the DNA. Among approximately 100,000 clones listed, around 90% were seen once. The sequence came from a woman aged 55-70 years with acute or convalescent COVID-19. The sequenced sample was peripheral blood. The chain couples TRBV21-1 to TRBJ1-2. TRBV21-1 is shown as a pseudogene. The CDR3 here is CASSKALPRANYGYTF. The CDR3 nucleotides read TGTGCCAGCAGCAAAGCTCTACCGAGAGCTAACTATGGCTACACCTTC.